A single sample is the source of the 30 T cell receptor beta chains below, sequenced in a study of T cell changes during pregnancy in multiple sclerosis. Clones were sequenced by immunoSEQ multiplex PCR, and TCRdb holds only the in-frame ones, with some missing. The profile shows 100,000 to 140,000 clones, roughly 92% of them singletons. The material sequenced was peripheral blood, taken in the third trimester of pregnancy. These receptors came from a female donor in good health, enrolled as a control in a pregnancy study.

This clone was counted a single time. This chain joins TRBV6-1 and TRBJ1-2; 7 bases line up with TRBD1. Unmatched junction bases numbered 6, after V lost 4 bases and J lost 7 bases. The CDR3 has 13 amino acids. Germline CDR1 and CDR2: MNHNS and SASEGT. The CDR3 nucleotides are TGTGCCAGCAGTGCCCCAGGGGGTTTTGGCTACACCTTC. Protein product: CASSAPGGFGYTF.

The rearrangement joins TRBV11-2 to TRBJ1-2; tentative D call: TRBD1 (6 bases). V shed 2 bases and J shed 5 bases, with 21 bases lying between them. Germline V CDR1 and CDR2: SGHAT, FQNNGV. The CDR3 sequence is 17 residues long. The CDR3 nucleotides read TGTGCCAGCAGCTTATGGTCGGGTGGGGGCAAATATTATGGCTACACCTTC. As protein: CASSLWSGGGKYYGYTF.

CDR3 loop: CASSEDGTGRAIYF. The CDR3, as DNA: TGTGCCAGCAGTGAAGATGGGACAGGTCGCGCCATATATTTT. This sequence joins TRBV2 and TRBJ1-3; 8 bases align to TRBD1. J lost 11 bases, V lost 1 base, and 7 bases had no gene match. The germline V gene encodes CDR1 SNHLY and CDR2 FYNNEI. The CDR3 contains 14 residues.

This chain uses TRBV27 with TRBJ1-2; TRBD1 might be the D (6 bases). Between the trimmed V and J ends, which lost 3 bases and 6 bases, there was a span of 17 bases. This CDR3 contains 15 residues. Germline loops: CDR1 MNHEY, CDR2 SMNVEV (reference sequence). The CDR3 loop reads CASSFIPRGIDGYTF. In nucleotides, the CDR3 is TGTGCCAGCAGTTTCATCCCCAGGGGAATCGATGGCTACACCTTC.

The J gene is TRBJ2-2, the V gene TRBV4-2; 7 bases fit TRBD1. CDR3 length equals 17 residues. Germline V gene lookup returns CDR1 LGHNA and CDR2 YNFKEQ. With 1 base clipped from V and 8 bases from J, the junction kept 13 bases outside the gene matches. CDR3 bases: TGTGCCAGCAGCCAAGTTTCGACAGGGCGAGGGGGTGGGGAGCTGTTTTTT. This encodes CASSQVSTGRGGGELFF.

The chain joins TRBV27 to TRBJ1-2, with 7 nucleotides matching TRBD1. Germline trimming cut 2 bases from V and 2 bases from J; bases unmatched to any gene: 5. Germline assignment: CDR1 MNHEY and CDR2 SMNVEV (reference sequence). CDR3 length: 15 residues. The CDR3 region has the DNA TGTGCCAGCAGTTTAGAGGGGGCCAGAAACTATGGCTACACCTTC. This encodes CASSLEGARNYGYTF.

This clone appeared once. This rearrangement joins TRBV5-4 to TRBJ1-2, with TRBD1 matching over 7 bases. Germline trimming cut 4 bases from V and 4 bases from J; bases unmatched to any gene: 4. Germline CDR1 is SGHNT and CDR2 is YYREEE (reference sequence). The CDR3 runs 13 residues. DNA for the CDR3: TGTGCCAGCAGCCTGGACAGGTCCTATGGCTACACCTTC. Encoded protein: CASSLDRSYGYTF.

The chain is built from TRBV5-8 and TRBJ2-3; 8 nucleotides line up with TRBD1. The germline V gene has CDR1 SGHTS and CDR2 YDEGEE. V trimming: 3 bases; J trimming: 2 bases; junction bases outside the gene matches: 5. This CDR3 is built from 15 residues. The CDR3 region has the DNA TGTGCCAGCAGCTCACAGGGGGTCTCCACAGATACGCAGTATTTT. Protein product: CASSSQGVSTDTQYF.

The CDR3 region is CASSDQDRLLNGYTF. The DNA of the CDR3 is TGTGCCAGCAGCGACCAGGACAGGCTATTAAATGGCTACACCTTC. The V gene is TRBV7-4, the J gene TRBJ1-2; 7 bases agree with TRBD1. The CDR3 length is 15 residues. V gave up 5 bases and J gave up 6 bases; unmatched junction bases: 12. Germline CDR1 and CDR2: SGHVT and SQSDAQ.

The chain uses TRBV7-9 and TRBJ1-1; TRBD1 matches at 9 bases. The CDR3 runs to 16 residues. Germline V gene sequence: CDR1 SEHNR, CDR2 FQNEAQ (reference sequence). The junction had 11 bases not matched to a gene; V was cut back by 5 bases and J by 4 bases. In nucleotides, the CDR3 is TGTGCCAGCAGCAGAGCAACCGGGACAGGGTCCACTGAAGCTTTCTTT. Translating it yields CASSRATGTGSTEAFF.

The chain has TRBV7-2 and TRBJ2-1, with 8 bases aligning to TRBD1. Germline values: CDR1 SGHTA, CDR2 FQGNSA. This CDR3 comprises 13 residues. V lost 10 bases, J lost 3 bases, and 5 bases stayed unmatched. CDR3 sequence (DNA): TGTGCCACACGAGACAGGGGCTACAATGAGCAGTTCTTC. This translates into CATRDRGYNEQFF. Complete variable domain (other parts from reference TRBV7-2 and TRBJ2-1): GAGVSQSPSNKVTEKGKDVELRCDPISGHTALYWYRQSLGQGLEFLIYFQGNSAPDKSGLPSDRFSAERTGGSVSTLTIQRTQQEDSAVYLCATRDRGYNEQFFGPGTRLTVL.

This rearrangement joins TRBV2 to TRBJ1-1; 10 nucleotides line up with TRBD1. V trimming: 8 bases; J trimming: 4 bases; junction bases outside the gene matches: 10. Germline CDR1 and CDR2: SNHLY and FYNNEI. The CDR3 has 15 amino acids. The CDR3 DNA sequence: TGTGCCAGCGTTCGGACAGGGGGAGGAACCACTGAAGCTTTCTTT. It codes for CASVRTGGGTTEAFF.

The genes are TRBV4-2 and TRBJ2-2, with D tentatively TRBD2 (6 bases). The ends were cut back, 1 base at V and 7 bases at J, with 13 bases in the middle. The CDR3 is made up of 15 amino acids. Germline V CDR1 and CDR2: LGHNA, YNFKEQ. The CDR3 DNA follows: TGTGCCAGCAGCCAAGGGAGGGTTACTATCGGGGAGCTGTTTTTT. It yields the protein CASSQGRVTIGELFF.

The genes are TRBV5-6 and TRBJ2-5; 10 nucleotides line up with TRBD2. Trimming cost V 4 bases and J 5 bases; bases outside gene matches: 8. Germline-derived CDR1 and CDR2 are SGHDT and YYEEEE. The CDR3 covers 15 residues. DNA for the CDR3: TGTGCCAGCAGCGAGCGGGGGGGGGCTAGGGAGACCCAGTACTTC. The encoded protein is CASSERGGARETQYF.

J is TRBJ1-1 and V is TRBV29-1; possibly TRBD1 for D (5 bases). The germline V gene encodes CDR1 SQVTM and CDR2 ANQGSEA. CDR3 size: 14 residues. V was trimmed by 2 bases and J by 4 bases, leaving 14 bases between them. The CDR3 loop is CSVEPSGGSTEAFF. Written as DNA, the CDR3 is TGCAGCGTTGAACCTTCCGGGGGGTCCACTGAAGCTTTCTTT.

The J gene is TRBJ2-7, the V gene TRBV19, with TRBD1 matching 11 bases. Germline trimming cut 5 bases from V and 1 base from J; bases unmatched to any gene: 4. Germline V CDR1 and CDR2: LNHDA, SQIVND (reference sequence). CDR3 length: 15 amino acids. CDR3 DNA sequence: TGTGCCAGTAGTTACGGACAGGGGGCATCCTACGAGCAGTACTTC. Translation: CASSYGQGASYEQYF. Supplemented by reference TRBV19 and TRBJ2-7, the full variable domain reads DGGITQSPKYLFRKEGQNVTLSCEQNLNHDAMYWYRQDPGQGLRLIYYSQIVNDFQKGDIAEGYSVSREKKESFPLTVTSAQKNPTAFYLCASSYGQGASYEQYFGPGTRLTVT.

V gene TRBV11-3 combines with J gene TRBJ2-5; 8 nucleotides line up with TRBD1. V shed 1 base, J shed 5 bases, and the junction held 6 bases outside the gene matches. This CDR3 region has 15 residues. Germline loops: CDR1 SGHNT, CDR2 YENEEA. The CDR3 coding sequence is TGTGCCAGCAGCTTAGGGGCAGGGGGCGTGGAGACCCAGTACTTC. Amino acid sequence: CASSLGAGGVETQYF.

The chain joins TRBV19 to TRBJ1-6; D remains ambiguous. The germline V gene encodes CDR1 LNHDA and CDR2 SQIVND (reference sequence). The CDR3 spans 15 residues. Deletions cut 6 bases from V and 0 bases from J, with 9 bases between. The DNA for the CDR3 is TGTGCCAGTAGCCCACAGAGCTCCTATAATTCACCCCTCCACTTT. Amino acid sequence: CASSPQSSYNSPLHF.

The V call is TRBV30, the J call TRBJ2-3, with D possibly TRBD1 on 5 matching bases. This CDR3 spans 15 amino acids. The V and J ends lost 0 bases and 1 base respectively, with 11 bases between them. Germline V gene sequence: CDR1 GTSNPN, CDR2 SVGIG (reference sequence). CDR3 region: CAWSVNLGGTDTQYF. The CDR3 nucleotides are TGTGCCTGGAGTGTAAACCTAGGGGGCACAGATACGCAGTATTTT.

CDR3 sequence reads: CASSPRDREVLSVETQYF. The DNA for the CDR3 is TGTGCCAGCAGCCCCCGGGACAGGGAAGTTTTAAGCGTGGAGACCCAGTACTTC. The chain recombines TRBV11-3 with TRBJ2-5, with 9 bases aligning to TRBD1. Germline lookup yields CDR1 SGHNT and CDR2 YENEEA. Unmatched junction bases numbered 18, after V lost 5 bases and J lost 5 bases. The CDR3 is made up of 18 amino acids.

V gene TRBV19 combines with J gene TRBJ2-3; TRBD1 is a possible D gene (6 bases). This CDR3 comprises 16 residues. CDR1 is LNHDA, CDR2 SQIVND, per germline (reference sequence). The V gene lost 3 bases and the J gene lost 2 bases, with 15 bases spanning the gap. The CDR3 is CASSIQGPTVTDTQYF. CDR3 sequence (DNA): TGTGCCAGTAGTATTCAGGGGCCCACGGTCACAGATACGCAGTATTTT. Using reference TRBV19 and TRBJ2-3 for the parts outside the CDR3, the full variable domain is DGGITQSPKYLFRKEGQNVTLSCEQNLNHDAMYWYRQDPGQGLRLIYYSQIVNDFQKGDIAEGYSVSREKKESFPLTVTSAQKNPTAFYLCASSIQGPTVTDTQYFGPGTRLTVL.

This clone was seen only a few times. V gene TRBV14 combines with J gene TRBJ1-6; the D gene is possibly TRBD1 (6 bases). This CDR3 has 15 residues. V gave up 1 base and J gave up 7 bases, with 11 bases separating them. Germline loops: CDR1 SGHDN, CDR2 FVKESK. CDR3 nucleotide sequence: TGTGCCAGCAGCCAAGGGCAGGGGCCCAATTCACCCCTCCACTTT. Encoded protein: CASSQGQGPNSPLHF.

The gene calls are TRBV19 and TRBJ1-1, with no clear D. V was shortened by 5 bases and J by 0 bases, with 10 bases between the two germline ends. Germline lookup yields CDR1 LNHDA and CDR2 SQIVND (reference sequence). The CDR3 has 14 amino acids. The chain's CDR3 is CASSLSGVNTEAFF. CDR3 nucleotides: TGTGCCAGTAGTCTATCCGGGGTGAACACTGAAGCTTTCTTT.

The chain joins TRBV5-6 to TRBJ1-2; possible D gene TRBD1, 6 bases. Deletions cut 4 bases from V and 8 bases from J, with 24 bases between. CDR1 SGHDT and CDR2 YYEEEE come from the germline V gene. The CDR3 runs 16 residues. The CDR3 nucleotides are TGTGCCAGCAGCAACGCTGGGGCAGGGGAATCGAAAGGCTACACCTTC. Its protein product is CASSNAGAGESKGYTF.

This clone was counted a single time. This chain connects TRBV19 to TRBJ1-1; TRBD1 might be the D (6 bases). V shed 6 bases and J shed 4 bases, with 15 bases lying between them. The CDR3 is 14 amino acids. Germline V lookup: CDR1 LNHDA, CDR2 SQIVND (reference sequence). This chain's CDR3 is CASSRATRGTEAFF. Written as DNA, the CDR3 is TGTGCCAGTAGCCGGGCCACCAGGGGCACTGAAGCTTTCTTT.

This clone was seen once. The J gene is TRBJ1-1, the V gene TRBV11-2; no clear D gene. CDR1 is SGHAT and CDR2 is FQNNGV in the germline V gene. This CDR3 contains 13 residues. V was cut by 1 base and J by 1 base, with 4 bases left in between. The CDR3: CASSLGQNTEAFF. The CDR3 DNA sequence: TGTGCCAGCAGCTTAGGGCAGAACACTGAAGCTTTCTTT. Looking up the rest from reference TRBV11-2 and TRBJ1-1 gives the full variable domain: EAGVAQSPRYKIIEKRQSVAFWCNPISGHATLYWYQQILGQGPKLLIQFQNNGVVDDSQLPKDRFSAERLKGVDSTLKIQPAKLEDSAVYLCASSLGQNTEAFFGQGTRLTVV.

In regard to this clone: A read error may account for a junction end that differs from germline. Within the sample, other DNA sequences also encode this same CDR3. V and J are TRBV27 and TRBJ1-1; tentative D call: TRBD1 (5 bases). From germline, CDR1 is MNHEY and CDR2 SMNVEV (reference sequence). There are 15 residues in the CDR3. The DNA of the CDR3 is TGTGCCAGTAGTTTTGGGGCAGGAACGGGCACTGAAGCTTTCTTT. This translates into CASSFGAGTGTEAFF.

The chain couples TRBV18 to TRBJ1-2; D remains unclear. This CDR3 has 13 residues. The ends were cut back, 2 bases at V and 6 bases at J, with 10 bases in the middle. Germline-derived CDR1 and CDR2 are KGHSH and LQKENI. CDR3 sequence reads: CASSPTGGDGYTF. CDR3 in DNA: TGTGCCAGCTCACCAACCGGCGGCGATGGCTACACCTTC.

The chain couples TRBV7-2 to TRBJ2-7; D might be TRBD2 (5 bases). Germline values: CDR1 SGHTA, CDR2 FQGNSA. The CDR3 contains 12 residues. V was clipped by 5 bases and J by 7 bases, with 12 bases between them. CDR3 DNA: TGTGCCAGCAGCCTACTCTCGGGGGAGCAGTACTTC. This encodes CASSLLSGEQYF.

The chain carries TRBV9 and TRBJ2-5; 8 nucleotides agree with TRBD2. Germline CDR1 reads SGDLS; CDR2 reads YYNGEE. The V and J ends lost 3 bases and 2 bases, in that order; junction bases with no gene match: 9. The CDR3 length is 16 residues. This CDR3 reads CASSARGGRGQETQYF. The CDR3 nucleotides are TGTGCCAGCAGCGCCCGGGGGGGCAGAGGGCAAGAGACCCAGTACTTC. Full variable domain (remainder filled in from reference TRBV9 and TRBJ2-5): DSGVTQTPKHLITATGQRVTLRCSPRSGDLSVYWYQQSLDQGLQFLIQYYNGEERAKGNILERFSAQQFPDLHSELNLSSLELGDSALYFCASSARGGRGQETQYFGPGTRLLVL.